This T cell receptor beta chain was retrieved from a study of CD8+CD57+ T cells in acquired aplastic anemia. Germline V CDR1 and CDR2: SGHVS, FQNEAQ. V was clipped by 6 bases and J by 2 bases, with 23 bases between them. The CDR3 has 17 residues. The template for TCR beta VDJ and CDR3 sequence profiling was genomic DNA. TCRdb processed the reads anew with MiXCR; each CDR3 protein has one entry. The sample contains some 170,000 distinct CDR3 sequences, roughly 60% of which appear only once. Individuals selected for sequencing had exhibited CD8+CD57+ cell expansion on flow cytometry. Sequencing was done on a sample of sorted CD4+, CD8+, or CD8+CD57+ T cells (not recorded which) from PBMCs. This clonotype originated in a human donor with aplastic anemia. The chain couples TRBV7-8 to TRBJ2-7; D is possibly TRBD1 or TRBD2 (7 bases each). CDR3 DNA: TGTGCCAGCAGTTTTTCGGGAGGACAGGACTCAACCTACGAGCAGTACTTC. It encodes CASSFSGGQDSTYEQYF. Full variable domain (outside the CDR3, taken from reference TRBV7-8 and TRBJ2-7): GAGVSQSPRYKVAKRGQDVALRCDPISGHVSLFWYQQALGQGPEFLTYFQNEAQLDKSGLPSDRFFAERPEGSVSTLKIQRTQQEDSAVYLCASSFSGGQDSTYEQYFGPGTRLTVT.